Sequencing of this T cell receptor beta chain was carried out in a study of blood T cell repertoires in COVID-19 (dated by TCRdb to about 2020). General notes on the study: The collaborator samples originated in the United States, Italy and Spain and spanned the acute and convalescent phases of COVID-19. The material from the prospective study consisted of cDNA or gDNA derived from T cells, B-cell-depleted T cells, or PBMCs. Deeply sampled blood TCRbeta repertoires from subjects exposed to, actively infected with, or recovered from COVID-19 were included in the dataset. The repertoires were made available in a free public database intended to serve as a resource for research on the immune response to SARS-CoV-2. The samples were drawn from the first 160 participants of the ongoing ImmuneRACE study and from 950 to 1,500 subjects provided by 6 global collaborators. Nearly every sample came with metadata listing a de-identified subject ID, COVID-19 status, age in years and sex. Where available, HLA class I and class II types were obtained from metadata supplied by the sample provider rather than from assay-based typing.

Collaborating institutions collected whole blood in K2EDTA tubes following their own protocols. For TCRbeta analysis, collaborators shipped samples as frozen whole blood, isolated PBMCs, or DNA extracted from either of those sample types. The V and J ends are trimmed by 3 bases and 2 bases, leaving 12 bases between them. The germline V gene supplies CDR1 SGDLS and CDR2 YYNGEE. Spanning cysteine to phenylalanine, the CDR3 consists of 15 amino acids. The CDR3 DNA has 45 bases and is translated from base 1. TCRbeta CDR3 regions were amplified from genomic DNA by means of the immunoSEQ Assay, a bias-controlled multiplex PCR. On the study's bioinformatics: The number of nucleated cells in each sample was estimated by amplification of reference gene primers within the assay. Sequence reads were collapsed and filtered to measure the absolute abundance of every unique TCRbeta CDR3 rearrangement. For each sample, productive Simpson clonality was calculated as the square root of Simpson's diversity index over productive rearrangements. This is the immuneACCESS table as TCRdb keeps it, with only in-frame sequences that have V and J called. A part of the clones is gone; compared with another copy, unresolved V genes explain less than half, and the rest is unexplained. That table is the source of V, J and clone size, and D and trimming were worked out from the DNA. The sample has about 150,000 clones on record, 80% of them singletons. Together, the top ten hold roughly 0.6% of the sample.

Overall study results and their limits: Clinical and demographic metadata were provided uncurated, with the amount varying by source and participant.

To note about this clone: Its antigen is unknown. No per-base quality is available; no much larger clone lies one base away.

The receptor was isolated from a man in his fifties or sixties with acute or convalescent COVID-19. The chain uses TRBV9 and TRBJ2-1; no D gene is confidently identified. What was sequenced was peripheral blood. The DNA sequence is TGTGCCAGCAGCGGCGAGCCTTCCCCCTACAATGAGCAGTTCTTC. The encoded protein is CASSGEPSPYNEQFF.